This T cell receptor beta chain was captured by sequencing in a study of blood T cell repertoires in COVID-19 (dated by TCRdb to about 2020). Background for the entire study: The collaborator samples originated in the United States, Italy and Spain and spanned the acute and convalescent phases of COVID-19. HLA class I and class II types, where available, came from metadata supplied by the sample provider rather than from assay-based typing. The dataset comprised deeply sampled blood TCRbeta repertoires from subjects exposed to, actively infected with, or recovered from COVID-19. The sample metadata nearly always contained a de-identified subject ID, COVID-19 status, age in years and sex. Samples were obtained from the ongoing ImmuneRACE study (first 160 participants) and from 1,000 to 1,500 subjects provided by 6 global collaborators. The repertoires were released in a freely available public database meant as a resource for research on the immune response to SARS-CoV-2. The material from the prospective study consisted of cDNA or gDNA derived from T cells, B-cell-depleted T cells, or PBMCs. What the research found in general, with its limitations: Clinical and demographic metadata were provided uncurated, with the amount varying by source and participant.

Details on this clone: The clone's antigen remains unknown. Per-base qualities were not stored, and no clone one base away is much larger.

The immunoSEQ Assay, a bias-controlled multiplex PCR, was used to amplify TCRbeta CDR3 regions from genomic DNA. In the source study's methods: The number of nucleated cells in each sample was estimated from the amplification of reference gene primers within the assay. To quantify the absolute abundance of each unique TCRbeta CDR3 rearrangement, sequence reads were collapsed and filtered. Productive Simpson clonality was computed per sample as the square root of Simpson's diversity index over productive rearrangements. TCRdb obtained this table from immuneACCESS and retained in-frame rearrangements with V and J assigned. These tables miss some clones; where compared with another copy, unresolved V genes account for less than half of the shortfall, and the remainder is unexplained. For V, J and clone size, that table is used; D and trimming come from the DNA. The sample data list more than 300,000 clones, and around 87% of these were observed just once. The ten most abundant clones make up under 11% of the sample.

One collaborating source in Seattle enrolled patients while the patients were actively infected and followed the patients over time throughout the course of disease. Each collaborating institution followed its own protocols to collect whole blood in K2EDTA tubes. For TCRbeta analysis, collaborator samples were shipped as frozen whole blood, as isolated PBMCs, or as DNA extracted from either sample type. The CDR3 sequence holds 15 residues, the cysteine and phenylalanine included. CDR3 DNA only is kept here, 45 bases in frame from base 1. Compared with germline, V lacks 5 bases and J lacks 3 bases; bases without a gene match: 6. Per the germline V gene, SGHAT is the CDR1 and FQNNGV is the CDR2.

The TCR sequence derives from a woman aged 25 to 39 with COVID-19, enrolled during active disease. The chain couples TRBV11-2 to TRBJ1-2, and TRBD1 matches 10 of the central bases. The sample taken for sequencing was peripheral blood. This receptor has the CDR3 CASSQGTGVHYGYTF. DNA sequence: TGTGCCAGCAGCCAGGGGACAGGGGTTCACTATGGCTACACCTTC. Supplemented by the reference TRBV11-2 and TRBJ1-2 proteins around the CDR3, the complete variable domain is EAGVAQSPRYKIIEKRQSVAFWCNPISGHATLYWYQQILGQGPKLLIQFQNNGVVDDSQLPKDRFSAERLKGVDSTLKIQPAKLEDSAVYLCASSQGTGVHYGYTFGSGTRLTVV.